A selection of T cell receptor beta chains follows, all from one sample in a study of T-cell memory formation after mild COVID-19. Each CDR3 protein is one row after TCRdb ran MiXCR on the 5' RACE reads. The data hold about 340,000 distinct CDR3 sequences, with roughly 21% observed a single time. The material sequenced was PBMCs or a T cell subset sorted from them (not recorded which). The source is an adult woman who had mild COVID-19 (a few samples of this study predate the infection). Cell type and time point are not known. The CDR3 runs from the conserved cysteine through the conserved F or W. D genes are given only for firm matches. Only part of the rows carry a size: once, few, many, or a class if the clone is expanded.

v_call,clone_size,cdr3_length,j_call,d_call,cdr3_nt,cdr3_aa
TRBV3-1,-,14,TRBJ2-7,-,TGTGCCAGCAGCCACGGAAGCAGCACCTACGAGCAGTACTTC,CASSHGSSTYEQYF
TRBV6-6,-,13,TRBJ2-5,-,TGTGCCAGCAGTTACTGGGGTGGGGAGACCCAGTACTTC,CASSYWGGETQYF
TRBV3-1,-,17,TRBJ2-1,TRBD2,TGTGCCAGCAGCCAACGTTTTAGCGGGCGTCCTATGGGGGAGCAGTTCTTC,CASSQRFSGRPMGEQFF
TRBV6-2/TRBV6-3,few,14,TRBJ2-2,-,TGTGCCAGCAGTTACTCTAGCGACACCGGGGAGCTGTTTTTT,CASSYSSDTGELFF
TRBV7-3,-,14,TRBJ2-3,TRBD2,TGTGCCAGCAGGACTAGCGTAAGCACAGATACGCAGTATTTT,CASRTSVSTDTQYF
TRBV5-1,many,15,TRBJ2-7,TRBD2,TGCGCCAGCAGGCCTAGCGGGGGGCTCTCCTACGAGCAGTACTTC,CASRPSGGLSYEQYF
TRBV27,-,17,TRBJ2-6,TRBD2,TGTGCCAGCAGTTTTAGACTAGCGGGCTCTGGGGCCAACGTCCTGACTTTC,CASSFRLAGSGANVLTF
TRBV5-5,-,14,TRBJ2-1,TRBD2,TGTGCCAGCAGCTTAACGTCTTTGGGGGGGATGCAGTTCTTC,CASSLTSLGGMQFF
TRBV10-3,-,13,TRBJ1-2,TRBD1,TGTGCCATCAGTCCCGGGACAGCCGAGGGCTACACCTTC,CAISPGTAEGYTF
TRBV12-3/TRBV12-4,-,14,TRBJ1-6,TRBD1,TGTGCCAGCAAAACCGGGACAGGAGGGTCACCCCTCCACTTT,CASKTGTGGSPLHF
TRBV5-6,-,14,TRBJ1-1,-,TGTGCCAGCAGCTTGGGGGGCCGAGGCACTGAAGCTTTCTTT,CASSLGGRGTEAFF
TRBV25-1,-,10,TRBJ2-1,-,TGTGCCAGCTGGGATGAGGAGCAGTTCTTC,CASWDEEQFF
TRBV29-1,-,12,TRBJ1-1,-,TGCAGCGTTGGGATCGCTGGCACTGAAGCTTTCTTT,CSVGIAGTEAFF
TRBV6-5,-,16,TRBJ1-1,TRBD1,TGTGCCAGCAGGCGGGACAGGGGGCGAAGGGGCACTGAAGCTTTCTTT,CASRRDRGRRGTEAFF
TRBV10-2,-,15,TRBJ1-1,TRBD1,TGCGCCAGCAGCTTGACAGGGTCCTTGTTAACTGAAGCTTTCTTT,CASSLTGSLLTEAFF
TRBV5-1,-,13,TRBJ2-7,-,TGCGCCAGCAGCACGCGGACAAGCTCGGAGCAGTACTTC,CASSTRTSSEQYF
TRBV7-6,few,16,TRBJ2-2,TRBD1,TGTGCCAGCAGCCTCCCGGGACAGGGTACCACCGGGGAGCTGTTTTTT,CASSLPGQGTTGELFF
TRBV4-2,-,16,TRBJ1-5,TRBD1,TGTGCCAGCAGCCAAGATCTCGGGACAGGGTCCGCGGCCCAGCATTTT,CASSQDLGTGSAAQHF
TRBV24-1,once,15,TRBJ2-3,-,TGTGCCACCAGTGACGAGAGAGTTAACACAGATACGCAGTATTTT,CATSDERVNTDTQYF
TRBV20-1,few,13,TRBJ1-1,-,TGCAGTGCTCCAAAGGGCCTGAACACTGAAGCTTTCTTT,CSAPKGLNTEAFF
TRBV24-1,few,14,TRBJ2-1,-,TGTGCCACCAGTGTCGGTCTCCCCGGGGGTGAGCAGTTCTTC,CATSVGLPGGEQFF
TRBV11-1,-,15,TRBJ2-7,-,TGTGCCAGCAGCTCGGGACCCAGGTTATCGTACGAGCAGTACTTC,CASSSGPRLSYEQYF
TRBV20-1,-,11,TRBJ1-4,-,TGCAGTGCTAGTCCAGGAGGTCGTCGCTTTTTT,CSASPGGRRFF
TRBV18,-,15,TRBJ1-1,TRBD1,TGTGCCAGCTCACCCGTGACAGGGCAGAACACTGAAGCTTTCTTT,CASSPVTGQNTEAFF
TRBV7-2,few,13,TRBJ2-7,TRBD2,TGTGCCAGCAGCTCCTCGGGAGGATACGAGCAGTACTTC,CASSSSGGYEQYF
TRBV7-3,few,15,TRBJ2-1,TRBD2,TGTGCCAGCAGCTTGAGCGGGGCGCCCTACAATGAGCAGTTCTTC,CASSLSGAPYNEQFF